This T cell receptor beta chain emerged from a study of cytomegalovirus exposure and HLA in healthy donors. Study-wide findings and caveats: From TCR beta sequences, most subjects' HLA-A and HLA-B alleles were reportedly predicted accurately. Later analysis showed TCR association rates varying by HLA locus, highest for DRB1 and lowest for HLA-C. Beyond CMV serostatus, there was no information to go on about immune exposure.

A note on this clone: What it binds is unknown.

PCR used 60 Vbeta primers and 13 Jbeta primers. Measured with immunoSEQ multiplex PCR; TCRdb has only the in-frame clones, and not every one. The sample has approximately 100,000 clones; roughly 82% are singletons. The receptor was isolated from a human donor in good health. Sample: PBMCs.

For the CDR3, the DNA is TGTGCCAGCAGCAAAGGACAGGCTGCAACTAATGAAAAACTGTTTTTT. This gives the protein CASSKGQAATNEKLFF. The rearrangement links TRBV7-8 to TRBJ1-4; 7 nucleotides agree with TRBD1. Germline V lookup: CDR1 SGHVS, CDR2 FQNEAQ. With 5 bases clipped from V and 0 bases from J, the junction kept 6 bases outside the gene matches. The CDR3 is made up of 16 amino acids.